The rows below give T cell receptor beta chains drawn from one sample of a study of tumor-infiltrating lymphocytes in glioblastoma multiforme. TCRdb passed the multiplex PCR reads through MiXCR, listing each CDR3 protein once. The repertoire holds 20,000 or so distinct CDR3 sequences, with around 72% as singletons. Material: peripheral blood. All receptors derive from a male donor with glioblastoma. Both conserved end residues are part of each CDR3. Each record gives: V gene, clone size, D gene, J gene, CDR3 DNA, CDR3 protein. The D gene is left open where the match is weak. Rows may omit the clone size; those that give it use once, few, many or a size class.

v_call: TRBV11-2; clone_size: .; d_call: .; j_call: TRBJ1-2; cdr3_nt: .; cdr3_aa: CASSLDLDKAKAF
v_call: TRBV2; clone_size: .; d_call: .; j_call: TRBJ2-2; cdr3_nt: TGTGCCAGCAGGGCCGATCGAAACACCGGGGAGCTGTTTTTT; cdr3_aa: CASRADRNTGELFF
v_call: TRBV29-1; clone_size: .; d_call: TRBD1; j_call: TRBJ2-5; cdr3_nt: TGCAGCGTGGAGACAGGGTTCCAAGAGACCCAGTACTTC; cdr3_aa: CSVETGFQETQYF
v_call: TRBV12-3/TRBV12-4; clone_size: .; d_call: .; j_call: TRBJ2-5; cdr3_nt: TGTGCCAGCAGTAATGAGGGACAAGAGACCCTGTACTTC; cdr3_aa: CASSNEGQETLYF
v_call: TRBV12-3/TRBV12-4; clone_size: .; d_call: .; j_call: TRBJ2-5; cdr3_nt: TGTGCCAGCACCAACGTGACTAGTTTGCAAGAGACCCAGTACTTC; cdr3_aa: CASTNVTSLQETQYF
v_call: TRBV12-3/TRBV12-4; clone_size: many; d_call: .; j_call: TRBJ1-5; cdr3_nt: TGTGCCAGCAGTTTTTCGGAAAATCAGCCCCAGCATTTT; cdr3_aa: CASSFSENQPQHF
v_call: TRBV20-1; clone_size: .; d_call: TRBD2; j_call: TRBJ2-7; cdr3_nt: TGCAGTGCTAGTGAAGGACTAGCGGGAAGCGATCAGTACTTC; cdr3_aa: CSASEGLAGSDQYF
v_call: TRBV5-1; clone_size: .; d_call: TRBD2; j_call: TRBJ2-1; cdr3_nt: TGCGCCAGCAGCTTGGGTCTCGTGAGCGGGAGTCGTTGGAATGAGAAGCTCTTC; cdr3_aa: CASSLGLVSGSRWNEKLF
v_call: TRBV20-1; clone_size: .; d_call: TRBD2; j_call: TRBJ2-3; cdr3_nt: TGCAGTGCTATTCCGACTAGCGGGAGTTCGGGAGATACGCAGTATTTT; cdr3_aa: CSAIPTSGSSGDTQYF
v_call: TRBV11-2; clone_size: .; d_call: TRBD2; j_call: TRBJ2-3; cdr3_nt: TGTGCCAGCTGCTTGGTACCCGGGGGGGATACGCAGTATTTT; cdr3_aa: CASCLVPGGDTQYF
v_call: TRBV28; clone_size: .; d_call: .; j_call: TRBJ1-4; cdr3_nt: TGTGCCAGCACCATAGCAGGGTCTGGTGAAAAACTGTTTTTT; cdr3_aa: CASTIAGSGEKLFF
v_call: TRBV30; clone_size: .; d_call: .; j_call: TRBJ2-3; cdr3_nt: TGCGCCTGGGAGAGGGGTGCAGATACGCAGTATTTT; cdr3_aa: CAWERGADTQYF
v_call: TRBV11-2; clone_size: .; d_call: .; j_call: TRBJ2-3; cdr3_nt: TGTGCCAGCAGCTCCGTCAGGGGTACACCCGGGACGCAGTATTTT; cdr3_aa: CASSSVRGTPGTQYF
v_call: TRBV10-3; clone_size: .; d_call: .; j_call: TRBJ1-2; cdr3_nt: TGTGCCATCAGCGGCAGGAATTATGGCTACACCTTC; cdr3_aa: CAISGRNYGYTF
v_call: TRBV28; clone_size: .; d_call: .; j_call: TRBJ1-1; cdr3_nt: TGTGCCAGCAGTCCCGGGACCCGTCCGAACACTGAAGCTTTCTTT; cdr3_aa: CASSPGTRPNTEAFF
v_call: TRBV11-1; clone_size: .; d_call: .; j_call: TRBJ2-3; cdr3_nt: TGTGCCTGCAGTGACTCGGACGGAAGCACAGATACGCAGTATTTT; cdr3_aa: CACSDSDGSTDTQYF
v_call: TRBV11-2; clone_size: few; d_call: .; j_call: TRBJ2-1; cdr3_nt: TGTGCCAGCAGCTTAGGCCGGACCAACCCCACCTACAATGAGCAGTTCTTC; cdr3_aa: CASSLGRTNPTYNEQFF
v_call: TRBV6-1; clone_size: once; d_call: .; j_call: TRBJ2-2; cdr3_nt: TGTGCCAGCAGTGATTTTGGCCATTACACCGGGGAGCTGTTTTTT; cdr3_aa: CASSDFGHYTGELFF
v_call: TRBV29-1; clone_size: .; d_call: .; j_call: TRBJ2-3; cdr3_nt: TGCAGCGTTGAAGGAGTCACAGATGCGCAGTATTTT; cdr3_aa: CSVEGVTDAQYF
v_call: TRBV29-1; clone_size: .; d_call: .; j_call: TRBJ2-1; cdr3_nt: TGCAGCGGGACAAAGCGGAATAGCGGCATACCTCGGGATGAGCAGTTCTTC; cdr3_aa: CSGTKRNSGIPRDEQFF
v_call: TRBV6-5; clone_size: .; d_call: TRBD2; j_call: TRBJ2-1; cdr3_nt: TGTGCCAGCAGCCCAGCTTATAGCGGGACCTCCTACAATGAGCAGTTCTTC; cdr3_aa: CASSPAYSGTSYNEQFF
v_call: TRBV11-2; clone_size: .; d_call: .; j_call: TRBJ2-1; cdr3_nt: TGTGCCGGCAGGAAAATTAGGGGGGCCTACAATGAGCAGTTCTTC; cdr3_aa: CAGRKIRGAYNEQFF
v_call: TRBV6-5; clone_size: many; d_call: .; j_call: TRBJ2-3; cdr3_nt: TGTGCCAGCAGCCCAGAGGTTCTGAGTTTCACAGATACGCAGTATTTT; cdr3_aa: CASSPEVLSFTDTQYF